This T cell receptor (beta chain) comes out of a study of T cell therapy after organ transplantation. Whole-study results and caveats: Poor CD8+ T cell yield may explain few expansions in nonresponders.

Data came from immunoSEQ multiplex PCR; TCRdb stores just in-frame clones and leaves some out. The sample holds some 48,000 clones, about 94% seen once. In regard to this clone: Its antigen is as yet unknown.

The CDR3 has 16 amino acids. The germline V gene encodes CDR1 SEHNR and CDR2 FQNEAQ (reference sequence). Germline trimming cut 5 bases from V and 5 bases from J; bases unmatched to any gene: 12. Sequenced here: CD8+ T cells from blood, sampled before autologous CMV-specific T cell therapy. This TCR was sampled from a human patient who had received a solid organ transplant and had CMV disease. The rearrangement links TRBV7-9 to TRBJ2-5; TRBD1 matches 9 bases. The CDR3 reads CASSRLQGAIGETQYF. The CDR3 nucleotides are TGTGCCAGCAGCCGTTTACAGGGGGCGATCGGGGAGACCCAGTACTTC.